This entry lists 30 T cell receptor beta chains sequenced from one sample in a study of technical replicates of blood from four donors (dated by TCRdb to the late 2010s). The receptor library was made with the immunoSEQ multiplex PCR assay. In TCRdb, the immuneACCESS table is reduced to in-frame sequences with V and J assigned. These tables do not hold every clone; where another copy was compared, an unresolved V gene accounts for under half, and the others remain unexplained. The table for this sample lists tens of thousands of clones; 90% to 95% of them were counted only once. The top ten constitute about 0.36% of the sample. The sample comprised T cells isolated from PBMCs. These receptors came from a human donor in good health. Some clones in this sample may be carry-over from other donors' samples.

This sequence joins TRBV30 and TRBJ2-7, with 10 bases fitting TRBD1. The CDR3 has 13 amino acids. Germline CDR1 reads GTSNPN; CDR2 reads SVGIG (reference sequence). Germline trimming cut 0 bases from V and 5 bases from J; bases unmatched to any gene: 1. Written as DNA, the CDR3 is TGTGCCTGGAGTGTAGGGACAGGGGACGAGCAGTACTTC. This encodes CAWSVGTGDEQYF. The full variable domain, with the rest looked up from reference TRBV30 and TRBJ2-7, is SQTIHQWPATLVQPVGSPLSLECTVEGTSNPNLYWYRQAAGRGLQLLFYSVGIGQISSEVPQNLSASRPQDRQFILSSKKLLLSDSGFYLCAWSVGTGDEQYFGPGTRLTVT.

The chain carries TRBV5-1 and TRBJ2-7, with 8 bases fitting TRBD2. V lost 4 bases, J lost 3 bases, and 9 bases stayed unmatched. CDR3 length equals 15 residues. Germline CDR1 and CDR2: SGHRS and YFSETQ. Written as DNA, the CDR3 is TGCGCCAGCAGCCGGGGGGGAGGGCCTCTCTACGAGCAGTACTTC. Its translation is CASSRGGGPLYEQYF.

This sequence joins TRBV10-2 and TRBJ2-7, with TRBD2 identical over 11 bases. This CDR3 comprises 13 residues. The trim removed 7 bases at V and 7 bases at J, leaving 6 bases unmatched. Germline CDR1 reads WSHSY; CDR2 reads SAAADI. The DNA for the CDR3 is TGCGCCAGCAAGACTAGCGGGGTTGGAGAGCAGTACTTC. This translates into CASKTSGVGEQYF.

J is TRBJ2-7 and V is TRBV7-9; D is perhaps TRBD1 (5 bases). The CDR3 length is 15 residues. V was clipped by 5 bases and J by 3 bases, with 17 bases between them. The germline gives CDR1 SEHNR, CDR2 FQNEAQ (reference sequence). The CDR3, as DNA: TGTGCCAGCAGCCAGGTGGCAGGGCTTTTCTACGAGCAGTACTTC. As protein: CASSQVAGLFYEQYF.

The chain employs TRBV5-4 and TRBJ2-2, with D possibly being TRBD2 (5 bases). Trimming stripped 2 bases from V and 0 bases from J, with 17 bases between. Germline V CDR1 and CDR2: SGHNT, YYREEE (reference sequence). This CDR3 has 18 residues. CDR3 sequence (DNA): TGTGCCAGCAGCTTTAGGCGGCGCCGGGATCCGAACACCGGGGAGCTGTTTTTT. As protein: CASSFRRRRDPNTGELFF.

This rearrangement joins TRBV7-2 to TRBJ1-1, with a possible D match to TRBD1 (5 bases). Germline assignment: CDR1 SGHTA and CDR2 FQGNSA. Trimming shortened V by 4 bases and J by 0 bases, and 18 bases separated the two germline ends. The length of the CDR3 is 17 residues. CDR3 DNA sequence: TGTGCCAGCAGCTCGGGGACTAGGACACGGATGAACACTGAAGCTTTCTTT. This translates into CASSSGTRTRMNTEAFF.

CDR3 protein: CASSPRQRPQPQHF. CDR3 coding DNA: TGTGCCAGCAGTCCCCGACAAAGACCTCAGCCCCAGCATTTT. The chain combines TRBV6-1 with TRBJ1-5; unclear D gene. CDR1 and CDR2 (germline): MNHNS, SASEGT. This CDR3 contains 14 residues. The germline V and J ends were trimmed by 5 bases and 6 bases, with 14 bases remaining between them.

The chain is built from TRBV19 and TRBJ2-2, with D tentatively TRBD1 (5 bases). The CDR3 length is 19 residues. Trimming took off 10 bases at V and 3 bases at J, with 30 bases between the two ends. The germline CDR1 and CDR2 sequences are LNHDA and SQIVND (reference sequence). The CDR3 here is CATNKGWRRTSSDTGELFF. In nucleotides, the CDR3 is TGTGCCACCAATAAGGGGTGGCGACGAACAAGTTCCGACACCGGGGAGCTGTTTTTT.

The CDR3 DNA is TGTGCCTGGGGGGGGTGGAATAGCAATCAGCCCCAGCATTTT. Amino acid sequence: CAWGGWNSNQPQHF. The gene calls are TRBV30 and TRBJ1-5; perhaps TRBD1 as D (5 bases). Germline V CDR1 and CDR2: GTSNPN, SVGIG (reference sequence). Trimming pared 5 bases from V and 0 bases from J, leaving 11 bases between. The CDR3 is made up of 14 amino acids.

V and J are TRBV19 and TRBJ1-1, with TRBD1 as a possible D gene (6 bases). The CDR3 consists of 14 residues. Germline V gene lookup returns CDR1 LNHDA and CDR2 SQIVND (reference sequence). V gave up 6 bases and J gave up 6 bases, with 17 bases separating them. DNA of the CDR3: TGTGCCAGTAGCCCGGACAGAAATTACGCTGAAGCTTTCTTT. Protein product: CASSPDRNYAEAFF.

The rearrangement links TRBV14 to TRBJ2-3, with a possible D match to TRBD2 (6 bases). Germline loops: CDR1 SGHDN, CDR2 FVKESK. The CDR3 has 16 amino acids. Deletions cut 2 bases from V and 6 bases from J, with 18 bases between. CDR3 nucleotide sequence: TGTGCCAGCAGCCAACTAAGCGCGGGATTGGGGGATACGCAGTATTTT. Translated, it gives CASSQLSAGLGDTQYF.

The V gene is TRBV18, the J gene TRBJ1-6; 9 bases line up with TRBD1. Germline V gene sequence: CDR1 KGHSH, CDR2 LQKENI. CDR3 length: 16 residues. J lost 7 bases, V lost 0 bases, and 4 bases had no gene match. The CDR3 loop is CASSPPGQGGNSPLHF. Here the CDR3 DNA reads TGTGCCAGCTCACCACCGGGACAGGGTGGGAATTCACCCCTCCACTTT.

The V gene is TRBV4-1, the J gene TRBJ1-1; tentative D call: TRBD1 (5 bases). The germline V and J ends were trimmed by 0 bases and 5 bases, with 10 bases remaining between them. Germline loops: CDR1 MGHRA, CDR2 YSYEKL. The CDR3 runs to 14 residues. Here the CDR3 DNA reads TGCGCCAGCAGCCAAGACGGGCGGGGGACTGAAGCTTTCTTT. Encoded protein: CASSQDGRGTEAFF.

The J gene is TRBJ1-4, the V gene TRBV7-8; D is possibly TRBD1 (6 bases). This CDR3 spans 15 amino acids. Trimming pared 5 bases from V and 3 bases from J, leaving 13 bases between. CDR1 is SGHVS, CDR2 FQNEAQ, per germline. As DNA, the CDR3 is TGTGCCAGCAGCGCCTACAGGGTGGCTAATGAAAAACTGTTTTTT. As protein: CASSAYRVANEKLFF.

This chain connects TRBV19 to TRBJ2-2; D might be TRBD2 (5 bases). V was cut by 5 bases and J by 0 bases, with 13 bases left in between. The germline V gene has CDR1 LNHDA and CDR2 SQIVND (reference sequence). This CDR3 region has 16 residues. In nucleotides, the CDR3 is TGTGCCAGTAGTCACGGACGGGATACGAACACCGGGGAGCTGTTTTTT. Translation: CASSHGRDTNTGELFF. Complete variable domain (other parts from reference TRBV19 and TRBJ2-2): DGGITQSPKYLFRKEGQNVTLSCEQNLNHDAMYWYRQDPGQGLRLIYYSQIVNDFQKGDIAEGYSVSREKKESFPLTVTSAQKNPTAFYLCASSHGRDTNTGELFFGEGSRLTVL.

The rearrangement uses TRBV28 and TRBJ1-3; 8 positions agree with TRBD1. Trimming removed 11 bases from V and 0 bases from J; junction bases left unmatched: 18. This CDR3 spans 18 amino acids. Germline CDR1 reads MDHEN; CDR2 reads SYDVKM. DNA of the CDR3: TGTGCCGCTTATCCGACAGGGGCTCTACTCCTCTCTGGAAACACCATATATTTT. Translating gives CAAYPTGALLLSGNTIYF. Full variable domain (outside the CDR3, taken from reference TRBV28 and TRBJ1-3): DVKVTQSSRYLVKRTGEKVFLECVQDMDHENMFWYRQDPGLGLRLIYFSYDVKMKEKGDIPEGYSVSREKKERFSLILESASTNQTSMYLCAAYPTGALLLSGNTIYFGEGSWLTVV.

The V and J genes are TRBV7-9 and TRBJ1-5; possibly TRBD1 for D (5 bases). Germline V gene data show CDR1 as SEHNR and CDR2 as FQNEAQ (reference sequence). The germline V and J ends were trimmed by 5 bases and 1 base, with 15 bases remaining between them. This CDR3 is 16 amino acids long. CDR3 in amino acids: CASSHAGGTSNQPQHF. As DNA, the CDR3 is TGTGCCAGCAGCCACGCTGGGGGGACCAGCAATCAGCCCCAGCATTTT.

CDR3 region: CASSWVAESSYNEQFF. Here the CDR3 DNA reads TGCGCCAGCAGTTGGGTGGCGGAAAGCTCCTACAATGAGCAGTTCTTC. V usage is TRBV5-1 and J usage is TRBJ2-1; D is uncertain. CDR1 SGHRS and CDR2 YFSETQ come from the germline V gene. Trimming removed 5 bases at V and 0 bases at J, with 15 bases between. The CDR3 totals 16 residues. Complete variable domain (other parts from reference TRBV5-1 and TRBJ2-1): KAGVTQTPRYLIKTRGQQVTLSCSPISGHRSVSWYQQTPGQGLQFLFEYFSETQRNKGNFPGRFSGRQFSNSRSEMNVSTLELGDSALYLCASSWVAESSYNEQFFGPGTRLTVL.

The chain joins TRBV18 to TRBJ1-5; D ambiguous. The CDR3 loop spans 14 amino acids. Germline CDR1 reads KGHSH; CDR2 reads LQKENI. The V gene lost 5 bases and the J gene lost 2 bases, with 10 bases spanning the gap. CDR3 coding DNA: TGTGCCAGCTCAACCGCGTCGGGCAATCAGCCCCAGCATTTT. Its translation is CASSTASGNQPQHF. Drawing the rest from reference TRBV18 and TRBJ1-5, the complete variable domain is NAGVMQNPRHLVRRRGQEARLRCSPMKGHSHVYWYRQLPEEGLKFMVYLQKENIIDESGMPKERFSAEFPKEGPSILRIQQVVRGDSAAYFCASSTASGNQPQHFGDGTRLSIL.

This clone was seen a few times. This CDR3 is CASREKGATNEKLFF. The CDR3 region has the DNA TGCGCCAGCAGAGAAAAGGGAGCGACTAATGAAAAACTGTTTTTT. V gene TRBV4-1 combines with J gene TRBJ1-4; D gene uncertain. The CDR3 has 15 residues. Germline V CDR1 and CDR2: MGHRA, YSYEKL. Trimming took off 6 bases at V and 2 bases at J, with 13 bases between the two ends.

A single count supports this clone. This sequence joins TRBV28 and TRBJ2-2; D is ambiguous. This CDR3 contains 12 residues. Deletions cut 1 base from V and 7 bases from J, with 4 bases between. Germline V gives CDR1 MDHEN, CDR2 SYDVKM. The CDR3 protein is CASSLLIGELFF. In DNA, the CDR3 is TGTGCCAGCAGTTTATTAATCGGGGAGCTGTTTTTT.

The V call is TRBV2, the J call TRBJ2-7, with D uncertain. The CDR3 is 16 amino acids. V dropped 0 bases and J dropped 2 bases, with 14 bases sitting between them. Germline assignment: CDR1 SNHLY and CDR2 FYNNEI. Here the CDR3 DNA reads TGTGCCAGCAGTGAAGCGCCCCAGGCAGGAACCTACGAGCAGTACTTC. Translating it yields CASSEAPQAGTYEQYF.

The chain combines TRBV19 with TRBJ2-1, with TRBD2 as a possible D gene (5 bases). Germline CDR1 LNHDA, CDR2 SQIVND (reference sequence). The CDR3 is 14 residues long. V was shortened by 6 bases and J by 5 bases, with 14 bases between the two germline ends. The CDR3 region has the DNA TGTGCCAGTAGACCTCCGGGGATCCACAATGAGCAGTTCTTC. Amino acid sequence: CASRPPGIHNEQFF.

The rearrangement uses TRBV5-8 and TRBJ1-5; D is possibly TRBD1 (5 bases). Germline values: CDR1 SGHTS, CDR2 YDEGEE. The CDR3 runs 15 residues. V was clipped by 0 bases and J by 3 bases, with 10 bases between them. The CDR3: CASSLAGNYNQPQHF. CDR3 DNA: TGTGCCAGCAGCTTGGCAGGGAATTACAATCAGCCCCAGCATTTT.

This chain uses TRBV6-1 with TRBJ2-3, with TRBD2 matching 10 bases. The CDR3 runs to 14 residues. The germline V gene encodes CDR1 MNHNS and CDR2 SASEGT. V lost 1 base, J lost 5 bases, and 0 bases stayed unmatched. The CDR3 sequence: CASSEVAGGDTQYF. For the CDR3, the DNA is TGTGCCAGCAGTGAAGTAGCGGGGGGAGATACGCAGTATTTT.

The chain has TRBV28 and TRBJ2-7; 9 bases are shared with TRBD2. The CDR3 extends over 15 amino acids. Trimming cost V 6 bases and J 3 bases; bases outside gene matches: 9. Germline V gene sequence: CDR1 MDHEN, CDR2 SYDVKM. CDR3 amino acids: CASRGGPSGNYEQYF. CDR3 sequence (DNA): TGTGCCAGCAGGGGGGGTCCTAGCGGGAACTACGAGCAGTACTTC.

The gene calls are TRBV6-1 and TRBJ2-7; the match to TRBD1 covers 11 bases. V lost 6 bases and J lost 2; bases outside the gene matches: 0. The CDR3 totals 13 residues. CDR1 and CDR2 from the germline V gene are MNHNS and SASEGT. CDR3 in amino acids: CASRDRGPYEQYF. CDR3 bases: TGTGCCAGCAGGGACAGGGGGCCCTACGAGCAGTACTTC.

The gene calls are TRBV5-5 and TRBJ1-1, with D possibly TRBD1 on 5 matching bases. Germline CDR1 is SGHKS and CDR2 is YYEKEE (reference sequence). This CDR3 spans 16 amino acids. Trimming stripped 4 bases from V and 7 bases from J, with 23 bases between. CDR3 sequence (DNA): TGTGCCAGCAGCCTCGTAGCTTGGGCAGGGAGGGATGAAGCTTTCTTT. Its translation: CASSLVAWAGRDEAFF.

The V and J genes are TRBV28 and TRBJ2-7; maybe TRBD1 (6 bases). This CDR3 comprises 13 residues. Germline CDR1 reads MDHEN; CDR2 reads SYDVKM. Trimming stripped 6 bases from V and 6 bases from J, with 15 bases between. CDR3 in amino acids: CASSNRALIEQYF. The CDR3 nucleotides are TGTGCCAGCAGCAACAGGGCTCTGATCGAGCAGTACTTC.

This clone has only one observation. The rearrangement uses TRBV11-2 and TRBJ2-7; TRBD1 matches 7 bases. Germline values: CDR1 SGHAT, CDR2 FQNNGV. J was trimmed by 2 bases and V by 0 bases; bases with no gene match: 4. The CDR3 runs 15 residues. CDR3 protein: CASSLDPGQPYEQYF. The CDR3 bases are TGTGCCAGCAGCTTAGATCCGGGACAGCCCTACGAGCAGTACTTC. Filled out from reference TRBV11-2 and TRBJ2-7, the complete variable domain reads EAGVAQSPRYKIIEKRQSVAFWCNPISGHATLYWYQQILGQGPKLLIQFQNNGVVDDSQLPKDRFSAERLKGVDSTLKIQPAKLEDSAVYLCASSLDPGQPYEQYFGPGTRLTVT.